The T cell receptor (beta chain) described here comes from a study of T-cell reconstitution after alpha-beta-depleted transplantation in children. With regard to this clonotype: Its specificity is unknown. The junction departs from the called germline gene at one end, perhaps through a read error.

Findings and caveats of the study: Day-60 TCRbeta diversity that was high in some patients was derived from surviving recipient T cells and thymic progenitors. Several hundred expanded graft clones reportedly were the source of alpha-beta T cells about two months after transplant.

CDR1 is LGHDT and CDR2 is YNNKEL in the germline V gene (reference sequence). This CDR3 comprises 18 residues. Preparation of the TCRbeta library involved a method that used unique molecular identifiers. TCRdb redid the calling of the PCR reads with MiXCR, one entry per CDR3 protein. This sample has 600,000 to 800,000 distinct CDR3 sequences; roughly 13% occur once, and the top ten carry about 0.77%. Sequenced here: PBMCs, sampled before TCRalphabeta/CD19-depleted stem cell transplant. This TCR derives from a girl aged 2-9 years with congenital amegakaryocytic thrombocytopenia, due to receive a stem cell transplant. The chain is built from TRBV3-1 and TRBJ2-1; D may match TRBD1 or TRBD2 (6 bases each). Here the CDR3 reads CATSQVLALEGGLHEQFF. The CDR3 DNA reads TGTGCCACCAGCCAAGTCTTAGCACTAGAGGGGGGCCTCCATGAGCAGTTCTTC.